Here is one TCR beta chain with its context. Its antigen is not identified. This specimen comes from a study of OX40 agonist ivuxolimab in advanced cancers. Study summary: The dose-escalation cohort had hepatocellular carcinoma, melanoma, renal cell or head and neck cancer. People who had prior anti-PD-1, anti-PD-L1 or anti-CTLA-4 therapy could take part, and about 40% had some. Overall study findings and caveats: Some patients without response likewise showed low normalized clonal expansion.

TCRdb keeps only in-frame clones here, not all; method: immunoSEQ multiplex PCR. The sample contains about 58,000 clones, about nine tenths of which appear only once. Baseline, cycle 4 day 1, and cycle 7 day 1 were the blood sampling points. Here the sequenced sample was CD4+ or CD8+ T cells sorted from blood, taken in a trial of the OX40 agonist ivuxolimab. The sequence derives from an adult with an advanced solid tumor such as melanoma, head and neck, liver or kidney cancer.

CDR3 DNA: TGTGCCAGCAGTTACTCGAGCCTAGCGGGAGAGACCCAGTACTTC. It yields the protein CASSYSSLAGETQYF. This chain connects TRBV6-6 to TRBJ2-5; 8 nucleotides align to TRBD2. From germline, CDR1 is MNHNY and CDR2 SVGAGI (reference sequence). CDR3 length equals 15 residues. The V gene end was trimmed by 0 bases and the J gene end by 4 bases; junction bases not matched to a gene: 4.